This TCR beta chain is from a study of lymphopenia after photon versus proton radiotherapy. The data were produced by immunoSEQ multiplex PCR, yet TCRdb's version contains in-frame clones alone and is incomplete. Found here are 83,000 or so clones, about four fifths of them singletons; the top ten hold about 1.3%. The germline CDR1 and CDR2 sequences are SGHTA and FQGNSA. J lost 5 bases, V lost 5 bases, and 8 bases had no gene match. CDR3 length: 15 residues. This chain connects TRBV7-2 to TRBJ2-1, with 8 bases identical to TRBD1. The sequence derives from a man between 60 and 75 years old with pancreatic cancer. Material: peripheral blood, obtained from a patient treated with proton-based radiotherapy. CDR3 coding DNA: TGTGCCAGCAGCCGGGACAGGCGATCAAACAATGAGCAGTTCTTC. This encodes CASSRDRRSNNEQFF.